One sample yielded the 27 T cell receptor beta chains listed below, sequenced in a study of blood T cell repertoires in COVID-19. TCRdb's copy holds only in-frame clones and misses some; the assay was immunoSEQ multiplex PCR. The table includes approximately 220,000 clones, 84% detected once. The sequencing input was peripheral blood. All receptors come from a woman between 25 and 40 years old who had recovered from COVID-19.

This chain joins TRBV12-5 and TRBJ2-1; 8 bases match TRBD1. With V trimmed by 7 bases and J by 6 bases, 20 bases remained unmatched. The CDR3 is 18 residues long. Per germline, CDR1 LGHNT and CDR2 FRNRAP. The DNA for the CDR3 is TGTGCTAGTGCCTTGGGGGGCCCAGGGGGCCCAAGGGGCAATGAGCAGTTCTTC. It yields the protein CASALGGPGGPRGNEQFF.

This clone has only one observation. The V and J genes are TRBV2 and TRBJ2-5, with D possibly TRBD1 on 5 matching bases. Trimming cost V 7 bases and J 2 bases, with 14 bases left between them. The CDR3 totals 14 residues. CDR1 and CDR2 from the germline V gene are SNHLY and FYNNEI. This CDR3 reads CASISAGLQETQYF. CDR3 nucleotides: TGTGCCAGCATTTCGGCAGGGCTTCAAGAGACCCAGTACTTC.

A few counts support this clone. This chain connects TRBV12-3 or TRBV12-4 to TRBJ2-2; D might be TRBD2 (6 bases). The V end lost 3 bases, the J end lost 6 bases, and 8 bases lay between the germline ends. CDR3 length: 13 residues. CDR3 nucleotides: TGTGCCAGCAGTTTTATAGCGGCCGGGGAGCTGTTTTTT. It codes for CASSFIAAGELFF.

The rearrangement links TRBV6-6 to TRBJ1-5; 7 nucleotides align to TRBD1. This CDR3 spans 16 amino acids. V shed 5 bases and J 5 bases; nucleotides not matched to a gene: 12. The germline CDR1 and CDR2 sequences are MNHNY and SVGAGI (reference sequence). CDR3 sequence reads: CASSQADRVRHQPQHF. CDR3 in DNA: TGTGCCAGCAGTCAAGCTGACAGGGTGAGGCATCAGCCCCAGCATTTT.

This clone was picked up a small number of times. This chain joins TRBV9 and TRBJ2-7; tentatively, D is TRBD2 (5 bases). Per germline, CDR1 SGDLS and CDR2 YYNGEE. Trimming cost V 4 bases and J 6 bases, with 20 bases left between them. The CDR3 totals 15 residues. CDR3 loop: CASSPSGSEAREQYF. The CDR3 bases are TGTGCCAGCAGCCCCTCGGGATCAGAGGCTCGCGAGCAGTACTTC.

The chain links TRBV5-4 to TRBJ2-5; no definite D call. With 0 bases removed from V and 5 bases from J, the gap between germline ends came to 5 bases. The CDR3 has 12 amino acids. Germline V CDR1 and CDR2: SGHNT, YYREEE (reference sequence). CDR3 loop: CASSLVEETQYF. In nucleotides, the CDR3 is TGTGCCAGCAGCTTGGTAGAGGAGACCCAGTACTTC.

The gene calls are TRBV2 and TRBJ1-4, with TRBD1 matching over 7 bases. Trimming cost V 0 bases and J 6 bases; bases outside gene matches: 1. This CDR3 region has 14 residues. Germline CDR1 is SNHLY and CDR2 is FYNNEI. The CDR3 reads CASSEADRDEKLFF. Written as DNA, the CDR3 is TGTGCCAGCAGTGAAGCCGACAGGGATGAAAAACTGTTTTTT.

This clone has more than one count but fewer than ten. The rearrangement links TRBV4-1 to TRBJ1-5; perhaps TRBD1 as D (5 bases). The CDR3 has 14 amino acids. The ends were cut back, 1 base at V and 6 bases at J, with 10 bases in the middle. In germline, CDR1 is MGHRA, CDR2 YSYEKL. CDR3 nucleotides: TGCGCCAGCAGCCAAGTGGGCAGGGCTCAGCCCCAGCATTTT. Amino acid sequence: CASSQVGRAQPQHF.

This rearrangement joins TRBV9 to TRBJ1-2, with 9 bases fitting TRBD1. V lost 3 bases, J lost 1 base, and 7 bases stayed unmatched. The CDR3 sequence is 16 residues long. Germline CDR1 and CDR2: SGDLS and YYNGEE. CDR3 residues: CASSEGTGSYNYGYTF. Here the CDR3 DNA reads TGTGCCAGCAGCGAAGGGACAGGGTCTTATAACTATGGCTACACCTTC.

The chain joins TRBV28 to TRBJ2-1; D remains ambiguous. CDR3 size: 16 residues. Trimming shortened V by 6 bases and J by 0 bases, and 15 bases separated the two germline ends. Germline V gene sequence: CDR1 MDHEN, CDR2 SYDVKM. CDR3: CASSPLVSSSYNEQFF. The CDR3 nucleotides read TGTGCCAGCAGCCCCCTTGTGTCGAGCTCCTACAATGAGCAGTTCTTC.

This chain links TRBV30 with TRBJ2-2, with a weak D call TRBD2 (6 bases). This CDR3 is built from 15 residues. V shed 0 bases and J shed 5 bases, with 13 bases lying between them. Germline values: CDR1 GTSNPN, CDR2 SVGIG (reference sequence). CDR3 DNA sequence: TGTGCCTGGAGTGTAATCGGGAGCGGGACCGGGGAGCTGTTTTTT. Translated, it gives CAWSVIGSGTGELFF.

The chain combines TRBV9 with TRBJ2-2; perhaps TRBD2 as D (6 bases). Germline-derived CDR1 and CDR2 are SGDLS and YYNGEE. The CDR3 is 14 amino acids. Trimming took 6 bases from V and 6 from J, leaving 15 bases between them. The CDR3 loop reads CASNKIGGAGELFF. CDR3 sequence (DNA): TGTGCCAGCAACAAAATCGGAGGGGCCGGGGAGCTGTTTTTT.

As DNA, the CDR3 is TGTGCCAGTAGACCAGGGTTGCGGTATGGCTACACCTTC. Its protein is CASRPGLRYGYTF. The chain uses TRBV19 and TRBJ1-2, with D possibly being TRBD1 (5 bases). The germline V gene encodes CDR1 LNHDA and CDR2 SQIVND (reference sequence). This CDR3 comprises 13 residues. Trimming stripped 6 bases from V and 5 bases from J, with 13 bases between. Variable domain in full (rest from reference TRBV19 and TRBJ1-2): DGGITQSPKYLFRKEGQNVTLSCEQNLNHDAMYWYRQDPGQGLRLIYYSQIVNDFQKGDIAEGYSVSREKKESFPLTVTSAQKNPTAFYLCASRPGLRYGYTFGSGTRLTVV.

The V gene is TRBV12-3 or TRBV12-4, the J gene TRBJ1-5; D gene unclear. The CDR3 consists of 13 residues. With 3 bases removed from V and 3 bases from J, the gap between germline ends came to 6 bases. CDR3 loop: CASSFTSNQPQHF. Written as DNA, the CDR3 is TGTGCCAGCAGTTTCACTTCCAATCAGCCCCAGCATTTT.

This clone occurred a few times. This rearrangement joins TRBV6-5 to TRBJ2-7; TRBD1 agrees at 7 bases. Germline CDR1 is MNHEY and CDR2 is SVGAGI. The CDR3 sequence is 14 residues long. Trimming removed 4 bases from V and 4 bases from J; junction bases left unmatched: 7. The CDR3 bases are TGTGCCAGCAGTTTCGGGACAGTATGGTACGAGCAGTACTTC. As protein: CASSFGTVWYEQYF.

The chain joins TRBV6-1 to TRBJ1-2; perhaps TRBD1 as D (6 bases). Trimming took 1 base from V and 0 from J, leaving 12 bases between them. Germline CDR1 reads MNHNS; CDR2 reads SASEGT. This CDR3 is built from 16 residues. CDR3 sequence (DNA): TGTGCCAGCAGTGAAGGGCAGGGGTATGCTAACTATGGCTACACCTTC. This encodes CASSEGQGYANYGYTF.

CDR3: CASSSLRTDTQYF. CDR3 nucleotide sequence: TGTGCCAGCAGCTCCCTTCGGACAGATACGCAGTATTTT. The chain carries TRBV7-8 and TRBJ2-3; no clear D. CDR3 length: 13 amino acids. V lost 4 bases and J 3 bases, leaving 8 bases between the germline ends. The V gene's germline CDR1 is SGHVS and CDR2 FQNEAQ.

In its sample, this clone was seen once. This chain uses TRBV30 with TRBJ2-1, with TRBD2 matching 15 bases. Germline CDR1 GTSNPN, CDR2 SVGIG (reference sequence). This CDR3 contains 15 residues. The J segment lost 9 bases and the V segment lost 3 bases, leaving 6 bases of the junction unmatched. CDR3 coding DNA: TGTGCCTGGAGCTCCGGACTAGCGGGAGGGGTTGAGCAGTTCTTC. It encodes CAWSSGLAGGVEQFF.

The chain couples TRBV7-3 to TRBJ1-4; D possibly corresponds to TRBD1 (6 bases). CDR3 length: 16 residues. Germline loops: CDR1 SGHTA, CDR2 FQGTGA. V was clipped by 4 bases and J by 0 bases, with 12 bases between them. The CDR3 region has the DNA TGTGCCAGCAGCTCCGGACAGCCCGCAACTAATGAAAAACTGTTTTTT. Its translation is CASSSGQPATNEKLFF.

The CDR3 nucleotides read TGTGCCAGCAGCCAAGGTTCCCTGACAGGGATTGTGCCCTACGAGCAGTACTTC. Its protein is CASSQGSLTGIVPYEQYF. V and J are TRBV4-2 and TRBJ2-7; 7 nucleotides line up with TRBD1. Germline CDR1 and CDR2: LGHNA and YNFKEQ. The V gene end was trimmed by 1 base and the J gene end by 2 bases; junction bases not matched to a gene: 14. This CDR3 has 18 residues.

The genes are TRBV28 and TRBJ1-1; D gene uncertain. Germline CDR1 MDHEN, CDR2 SYDVKM. The CDR3 loop spans 15 amino acids. V shed 1 base and J shed 1 base, with 10 bases lying between them. CDR3 sequence (DNA): TGTGCCAGCAGTTTATACCGGGGTACGAACACTGAAGCTTTCTTT. It codes for CASSLYRGTNTEAFF.

The chain links TRBV28 to TRBJ1-4; no clear D gene. The CDR3 consists of 15 residues. V gave up 4 bases and J gave up 0 bases, with 9 bases separating them. CDR1 is MDHEN, CDR2 SYDVKM, per germline. The CDR3 protein is CASSSDGATNEKLFF. The CDR3 nucleotides read TGTGCCAGCAGTTCGGACGGGGCAACTAATGAAAAACTGTTTTTT.

The chain carries TRBV9 and TRBJ1-1; unclear D gene. V was pared by 1 base and J by 1 base, with 14 bases between. Germline V gene data show CDR1 as SGDLS and CDR2 as YYNGEE. CDR3 length: 16 amino acids. DNA for the CDR3: TGTGCCAGCAGCGTACGCCCCGGGGAGGGGAACACTGAAGCTTTCTTT. Translated, it gives CASSVRPGEGNTEAFF.

V and J are TRBV9 and TRBJ1-1; unclear D gene. Trimming removed 3 bases at V and 1 base at J, with 10 bases between. The germline CDR1 and CDR2 sequences are SGDLS and YYNGEE. The CDR3 is made up of 14 amino acids. The CDR3 region is CASSGGRGNTEAFF. CDR3 bases: TGTGCCAGCAGCGGAGGACGGGGGAACACTGAAGCTTTCTTT.

The J gene is TRBJ2-1, the V gene TRBV7-8, with D tentatively TRBD2 (5 bases). This CDR3 contains 14 residues. V lost 5 bases and J lost 7, with 15 bases in between. Germline CDR1 is SGHVS and CDR2 is FQNEAQ. The CDR3 DNA sequence: TGTGCCAGCAGCATTACTAGTGTGGGGAATGAGCAGTTCTTC. Protein sequence: CASSITSVGNEQFF.

This clone came up many times. The chain joins TRBV5-4 to TRBJ1-2; D may be TRBD1 (6 bases). Germline CDR1 SGHNT, CDR2 YYREEE (reference sequence). V was pared by 7 bases and J by 7 bases, with 20 bases between. The length of the CDR3 is 14 residues. CDR3: CASRRLGAAGGYTF. The CDR3 bases are TGTGCCAGCCGCCGATTGGGGGCGGCCGGTGGCTACACCTTC.

This rearrangement joins TRBV5-1 to TRBJ2-3; 9 bases fit TRBD1. V lost 4 bases to trimming and J lost 3 bases; unmatched junction nucleotides: 9. This CDR3 comprises 16 residues. The germline V gene encodes CDR1 SGHRS and CDR2 YFSETQ. The CDR3 sequence: CASSPPLQGATDTQYF. The CDR3 DNA is TGCGCCAGCAGCCCGCCCTTACAGGGGGCGACAGATACGCAGTATTTT.